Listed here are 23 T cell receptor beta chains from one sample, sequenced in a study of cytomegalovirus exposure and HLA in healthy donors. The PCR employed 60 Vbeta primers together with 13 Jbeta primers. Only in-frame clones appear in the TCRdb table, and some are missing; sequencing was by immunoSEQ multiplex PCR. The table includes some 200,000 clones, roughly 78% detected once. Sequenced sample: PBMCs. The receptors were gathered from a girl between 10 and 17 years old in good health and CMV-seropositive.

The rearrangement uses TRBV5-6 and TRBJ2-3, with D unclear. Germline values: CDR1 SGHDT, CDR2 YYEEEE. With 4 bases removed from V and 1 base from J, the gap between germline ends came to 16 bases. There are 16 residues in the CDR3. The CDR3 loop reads CASSPGAGDRTDTQYF. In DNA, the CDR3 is TGTGCCAGCAGCCCAGGTGCAGGTGATCGCACAGATACGCAGTATTTT.

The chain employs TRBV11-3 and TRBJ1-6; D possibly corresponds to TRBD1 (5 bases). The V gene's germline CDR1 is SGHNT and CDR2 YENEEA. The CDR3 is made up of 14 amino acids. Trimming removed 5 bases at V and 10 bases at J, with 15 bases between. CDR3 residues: CASSPDARGSPLHF. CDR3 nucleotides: TGTGCCAGCAGCCCGGACGCCCGGGGGTCACCCCTCCACTTT. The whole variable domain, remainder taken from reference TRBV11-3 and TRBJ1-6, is EAGVVQSPRYKIIEKKQPVAFWCNPISGHNTLYWYLQNLGQGPELLIRYENEEAVDDSQLPKDRFSAERLKGVDSTLKIQPAELGDSAVYLCASSPDARGSPLHFGNGTRLTVT.

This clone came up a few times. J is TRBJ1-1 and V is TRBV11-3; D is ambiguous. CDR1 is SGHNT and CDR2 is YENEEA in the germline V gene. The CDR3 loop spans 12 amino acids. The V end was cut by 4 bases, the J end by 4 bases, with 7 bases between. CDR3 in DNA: TGTGCCAGCAGCTCTCTAGGCACTGAAGCTTTCTTT. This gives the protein CASSSLGTEAFF.

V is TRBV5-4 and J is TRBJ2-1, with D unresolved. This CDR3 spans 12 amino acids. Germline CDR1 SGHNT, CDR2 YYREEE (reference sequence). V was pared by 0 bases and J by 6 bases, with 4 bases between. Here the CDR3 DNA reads TGTGCCAGCAGCTTGGGCGGCAATGAGCAGTTCTTC. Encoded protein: CASSLGGNEQFF.

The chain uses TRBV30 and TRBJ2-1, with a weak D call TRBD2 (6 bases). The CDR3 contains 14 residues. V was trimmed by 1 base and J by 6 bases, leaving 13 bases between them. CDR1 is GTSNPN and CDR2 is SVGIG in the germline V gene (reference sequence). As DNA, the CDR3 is TGTGCCTGGAGTGGGGGACTCGACTCCAATGAGCAGTTCTTC. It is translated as CAWSGGLDSNEQFF.

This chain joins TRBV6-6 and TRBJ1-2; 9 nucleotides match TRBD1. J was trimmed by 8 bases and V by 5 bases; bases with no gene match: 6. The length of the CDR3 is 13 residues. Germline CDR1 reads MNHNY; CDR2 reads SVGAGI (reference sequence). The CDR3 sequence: CASSTGGAGGYTF. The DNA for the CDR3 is TGTGCCAGCAGTACAGGGGGCGCAGGAGGCTACACCTTC.

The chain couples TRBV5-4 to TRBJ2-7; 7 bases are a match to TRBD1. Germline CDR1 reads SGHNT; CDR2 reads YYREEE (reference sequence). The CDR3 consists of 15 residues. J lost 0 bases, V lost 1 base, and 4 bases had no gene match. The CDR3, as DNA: TGTGCCAGCAGCTTGAGTTGGGACAGCTCCTACGAGCAGTACTTC. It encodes CASSLSWDSSYEQYF. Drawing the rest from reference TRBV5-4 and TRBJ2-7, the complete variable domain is ETGVTQSPTHLIKTRGQQVTLRCSSQSGHNTVSWYQQALGQGPQFIFQYYREEENGRGNFPPRFSGLQFPNYSSELNVNALELDDSALYLCASSLSWDSSYEQYFGPGTRLTVT.

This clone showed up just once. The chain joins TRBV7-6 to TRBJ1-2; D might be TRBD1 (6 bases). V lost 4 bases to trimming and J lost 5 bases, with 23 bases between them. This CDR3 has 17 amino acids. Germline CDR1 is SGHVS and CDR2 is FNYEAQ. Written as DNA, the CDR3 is TGTGCCAGCAGCTCATTTTCCGGCAGAGGGGGAGGGTATGGCTACACCTTC. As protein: CASSSFSGRGGGYGYTF.

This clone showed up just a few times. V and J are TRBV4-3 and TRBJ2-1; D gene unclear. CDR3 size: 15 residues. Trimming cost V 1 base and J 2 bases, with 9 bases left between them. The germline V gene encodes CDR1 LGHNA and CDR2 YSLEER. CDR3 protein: CASSQASGTYNEQFF. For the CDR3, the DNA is TGCGCCAGCAGCCAAGCGTCGGGTACCTACAATGAGCAGTTCTTC.

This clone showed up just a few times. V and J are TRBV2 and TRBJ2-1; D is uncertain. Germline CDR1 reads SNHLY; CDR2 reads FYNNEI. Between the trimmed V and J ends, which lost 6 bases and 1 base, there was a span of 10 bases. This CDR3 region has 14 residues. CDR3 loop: CASRSRSSYNEQFF. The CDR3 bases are TGTGCCAGCAGGAGCCGGTCTTCCTACAATGAGCAGTTCTTC.

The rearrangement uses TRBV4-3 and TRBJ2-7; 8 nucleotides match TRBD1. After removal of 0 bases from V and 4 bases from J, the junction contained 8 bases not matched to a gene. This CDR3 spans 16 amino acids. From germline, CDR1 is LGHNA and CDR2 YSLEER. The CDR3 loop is CASSQDRGRGQYEQYF. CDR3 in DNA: TGCGCCAGCAGCCAAGATCGAGGCAGGGGGCAATACGAGCAGTACTTC.

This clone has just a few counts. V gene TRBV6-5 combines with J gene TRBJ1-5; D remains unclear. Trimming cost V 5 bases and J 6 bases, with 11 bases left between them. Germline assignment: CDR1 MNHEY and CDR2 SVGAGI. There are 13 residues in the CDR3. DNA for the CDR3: TGTGCCAGCAGTGAAGTAGTTGGTCAGCCCCAGCATTTT. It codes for CASSEVVGQPQHF.

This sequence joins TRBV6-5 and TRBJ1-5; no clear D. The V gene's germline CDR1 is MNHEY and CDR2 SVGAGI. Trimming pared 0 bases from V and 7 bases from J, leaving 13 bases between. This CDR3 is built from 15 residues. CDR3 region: CASSYSAAAGQPQHF. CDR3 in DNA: TGTGCCAGCAGTTACTCCGCCGCCGCGGGACAGCCCCAGCATTTT.

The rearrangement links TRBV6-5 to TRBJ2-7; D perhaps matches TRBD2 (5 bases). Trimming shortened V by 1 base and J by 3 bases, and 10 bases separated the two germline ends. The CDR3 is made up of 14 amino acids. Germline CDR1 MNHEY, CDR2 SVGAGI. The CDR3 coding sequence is TGTGCCAGCAGTTACTTGCCTAGCAACTACGAGCAGTACTTC. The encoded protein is CASSYLPSNYEQYF.

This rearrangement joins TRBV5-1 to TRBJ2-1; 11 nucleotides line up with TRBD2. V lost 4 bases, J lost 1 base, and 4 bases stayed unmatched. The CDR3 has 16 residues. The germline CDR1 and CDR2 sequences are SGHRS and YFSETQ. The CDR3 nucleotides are TGCGCCAGCAGCCATACTAGCGGGGGTTCCTACAATGAGCAGTTCTTC. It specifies CASSHTSGGSYNEQFF.

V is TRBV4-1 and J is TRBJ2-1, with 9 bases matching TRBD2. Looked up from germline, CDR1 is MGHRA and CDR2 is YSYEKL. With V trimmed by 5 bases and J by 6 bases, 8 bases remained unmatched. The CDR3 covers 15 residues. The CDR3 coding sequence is TGCGCCAGCAGCTCTAATAGCGGGGGCGGCAATGAGCAGTTCTTC. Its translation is CASSSNSGGGNEQFF.

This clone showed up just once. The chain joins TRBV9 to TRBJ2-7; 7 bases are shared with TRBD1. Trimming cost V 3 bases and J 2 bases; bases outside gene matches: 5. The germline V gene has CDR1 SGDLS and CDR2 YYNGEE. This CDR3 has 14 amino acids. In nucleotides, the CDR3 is TGTGCCAGCAGCGCCCGGACAGGCGCCTACGAGCAGTACTTC. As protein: CASSARTGAYEQYF.

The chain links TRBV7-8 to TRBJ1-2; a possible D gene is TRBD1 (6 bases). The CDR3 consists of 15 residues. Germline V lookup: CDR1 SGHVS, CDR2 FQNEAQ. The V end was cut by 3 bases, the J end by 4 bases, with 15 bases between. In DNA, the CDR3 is TGTGCCAGCAGCTTTAGAGGGAGGGGGGGCTATGGCTACACCTTC. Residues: CASSFRGRGGYGYTF.

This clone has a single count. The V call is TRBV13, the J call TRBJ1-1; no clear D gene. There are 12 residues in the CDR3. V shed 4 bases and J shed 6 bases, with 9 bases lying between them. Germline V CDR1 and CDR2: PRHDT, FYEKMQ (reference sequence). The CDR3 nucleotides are TGTGCCAGCAGCTCTGAGTACGCTGAAGCTTTCTTT. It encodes CASSSEYAEAFF.

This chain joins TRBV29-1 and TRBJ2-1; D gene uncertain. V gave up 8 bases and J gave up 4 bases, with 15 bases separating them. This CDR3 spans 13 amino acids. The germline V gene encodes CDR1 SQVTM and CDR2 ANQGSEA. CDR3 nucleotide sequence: TGCAGCCTAGGATCCGGCTCTTACAATGAGCAGTTCTTC. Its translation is CSLGSGSYNEQFF.

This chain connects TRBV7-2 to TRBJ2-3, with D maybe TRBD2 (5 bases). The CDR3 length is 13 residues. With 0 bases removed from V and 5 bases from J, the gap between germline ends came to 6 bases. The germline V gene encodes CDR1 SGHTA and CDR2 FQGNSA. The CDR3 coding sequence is TGTGCCAGCAGCTTAGCGAGGGTAGATACGCAGTATTTT. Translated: CASSLARVDTQYF. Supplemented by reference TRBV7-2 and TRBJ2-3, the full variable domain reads GAGVSQSPSNKVTEKGKDVELRCDPISGHTALYWYRQSLGQGLEFLIYFQGNSAPDKSGLPSDRFSAERTGGSVSTLTIQRTQQEDSAVYLCASSLARVDTQYFGPGTRLTVL.

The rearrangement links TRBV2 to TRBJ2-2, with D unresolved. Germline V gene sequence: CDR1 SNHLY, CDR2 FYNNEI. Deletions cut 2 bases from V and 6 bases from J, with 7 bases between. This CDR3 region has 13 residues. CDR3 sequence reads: CASSEWQAGELFF. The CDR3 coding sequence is TGTGCCAGCAGTGAATGGCAGGCCGGGGAGCTGTTTTTT.

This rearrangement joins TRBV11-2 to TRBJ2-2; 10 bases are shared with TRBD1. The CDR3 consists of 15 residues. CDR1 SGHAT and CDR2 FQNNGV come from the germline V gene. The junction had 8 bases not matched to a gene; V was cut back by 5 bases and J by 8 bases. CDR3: CASSPGTGAIGELFF. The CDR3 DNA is TGTGCCAGCAGCCCCGGGACAGGGGCGATTGGGGAGCTGTTTTTT. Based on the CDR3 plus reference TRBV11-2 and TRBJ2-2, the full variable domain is EAGVAQSPRYKIIEKRQSVAFWCNPISGHATLYWYQQILGQGPKLLIQFQNNGVVDDSQLPKDRFSAERLKGVDSTLKIQPAKLEDSAVYLCASSPGTGAIGELFFGEGSRLTVL.